This TCR beta chain was observed in a study of CD8+ T cells in alopecia areata. Whole-study results and caveats: Higher clonality than in normal scalp was seen in lesional scalp, especially alopecia totalis/universalis. Patients shared TCRs less clearly than mice did, possibly owing to HLA.

After isolation, RNA underwent reverse transcription to generate cDNA as the sequencing template. The data were produced by immunoSEQ multiplex PCR, yet TCRdb's version contains in-frame clones alone and is incomplete. The repertoire holds approximately 150,000 clones, with roughly 50% as singletons. Alopecia areata patients gave lesional scalp punch biopsies and peripheral blood samples. PBMC-derived CD4+ and CD8+ T cells were sorted. V lost 8 bases, J lost 1 base, and 12 bases lay in between. The CDR3 contains 13 residues. Germline V gives CDR1 MNHEY, CDR2 SMNVEV (reference sequence). Regarding this clone: Its antigen is unknown.

The chain has TRBV27 and TRBJ2-7; D remains ambiguous. The TCR originated in a human donor with alopecia areata. The sequenced sample consisted of CD4+ T cells sorted from blood. CDR3 sequence reads: CASRRHQSYEQYF. In DNA, the CDR3 is TGTGCCAGCCGACGACACCAGTCCTACGAGCAGTACTTC.